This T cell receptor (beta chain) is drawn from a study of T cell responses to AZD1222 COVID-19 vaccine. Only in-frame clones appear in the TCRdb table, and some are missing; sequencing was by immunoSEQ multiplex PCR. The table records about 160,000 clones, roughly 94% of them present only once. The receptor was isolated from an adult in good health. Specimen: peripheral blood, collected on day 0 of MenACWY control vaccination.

The CDR3 sequence: CASSQGRQGNSYEQYF. CDR3 nucleotide sequence: TGCGCCAGCAGCCAAGGGAGACAGGGAAACTCCTACGAGCAGTACTTC. The chain combines TRBV4-3 with TRBJ2-7; the match to TRBD1 covers 7 bases. With 1 base clipped from V and 0 bases from J, the junction kept 6 bases outside the gene matches. Germline values: CDR1 LGHNA, CDR2 YSLEER. The CDR3 loop spans 16 amino acids.